Reported below is one TCR beta chain. The table came from immunoSEQ multiplex PCR; TCRdb's copy has only in-frame clones and leaves some out. The table shows roughly 41,000 clones, with 65% to 75% occurring only once. Seattle patients were enrolled during active infection and followed longitudinally. The sample is drawn from a study of blood T cell repertoires in COVID-19. Study details: Samples of COVID-19 (acute and convalescent) were obtained from the United States, Italy and Spain.

This CDR3 contains 15 residues. J lost 6 bases, V lost 4 bases, and 9 bases had no gene match. Looked up from germline, CDR1 is SGHRS and CDR2 is YFSETQ. Material for sequencing was peripheral blood. This clonotype was sampled from a man between 65 and 79 years old with COVID-19, enrolled during active disease. The chain joins TRBV5-1 to TRBJ2-1; 8 nucleotides align to TRBD2. DNA for the CDR3: TGCGCCAGCAGCCGGGCTGGGACTAGTTCCAATGAGCAGTTCTTC. Translated: CASSRAGTSSNEQFF. Full variable domain (outside the CDR3, taken from reference TRBV5-1 and TRBJ2-1): KAGVTQTPRYLIKTRGQQVTLSCSPISGHRSVSWYQQTPGQGLQFLFEYFSETQRNKGNFPGRFSGRQFSNSRSEMNVSTLELGDSALYLCASSRAGTSSNEQFFGPGTRLTVL.